Listed here are 17 T cell receptor beta chains from one sample, sequenced in a study of vaccination and CD4 T cells after COVID-19. Their cognate antigens are unknown. The Oncomine TCR Beta short-read assay generated sequence data from the DNA of cultured CD4+ T cells. A single record per CDR3 protein comes from TCRdb applying MiXCR to the PCR reads. The table records some 13,000 distinct CDR3 sequences, over 45% of them present only once. The treatment: 10-day PBMC culture with coronavirus spike peptide pools or control peptides (ViraFEST assay). The sequenced sample was CD4+ T cells from blood, cultured in vitro. Receptor source: a human donor who had recovered from COVID-19.

The rearrangement uses TRBV19 and TRBJ2-1; 9 bases are shared with TRBD2. Trimming took 6 bases from V and 5 from J; bases not matched to a gene: 11. The CDR3 totals 16 residues. Germline assignment: CDR1 LNHDA and CDR2 SQIVND (reference sequence). CDR3 loop: CASRLDERGANNEQFF. Here the CDR3 DNA reads TGTGCCAGTAGATTAGATGAGCGGGGGGCCAACAATGAGCAGTTCTTC.

This clonotype was detected a few times. The chain uses TRBV6-1 and TRBJ2-3; no firm D call. This CDR3 is 15 amino acids long. Germline CDR1 and CDR2: MNHNS and SASEGT. The V end lost 3 bases, the J end lost 3 bases, and 13 bases lay between the germline ends. The DNA for the CDR3 is TGTGCCAGCAGTGAGGACCAGATAGTTACAGATACGCAGTATTTT. Its protein product is CASSEDQIVTDTQYF.

The rearrangement joins TRBV4-1 to TRBJ1-4; 7 bases line up with TRBD1. This CDR3 is 15 amino acids long. Germline CDR1 reads MGHRA; CDR2 reads YSYEKL. J was trimmed by 5 bases and V by 1 base; bases with no gene match: 4. The CDR3 bases are TGCGCCAGCAGCCAAGTAGGGACAGCGAATGAAAAACTGTTTTTT. Amino acids: CASSQVGTANEKLFF.

This clonotype was counted a few times. One end of the junction fails to match germline, which may point to a read error. The chain carries TRBV30 and TRBJ1-2, with no clear D. There are 12 residues in the CDR3. Per germline, CDR1 GTSNPN and CDR2 SVGIG (reference sequence). The CDR3 region has the DNA TGTGCCTGGAGTGTGGACTCTCGTCAGAGTAACTTC. Protein: CAWSVDSRQSNF.

The chain joins TRBV12-5 to TRBJ2-1; possibly TRBD1 for D (5 bases). The V gene lost 5 bases and the J gene lost 5 bases, with 16 bases spanning the gap. Germline lookup yields CDR1 LGHNT and CDR2 FRNRAP. This CDR3 region has 15 residues. The CDR3 sequence is CASGPTTTANNEQFF. The CDR3 DNA is TGTGCTAGTGGTCCTACAACGACAGCTAACAATGAGCAGTTCTTC.

This clonotype was counted only a few times. The chain combines TRBV15 with TRBJ2-5, with 7 nucleotides matching TRBD1. This CDR3 is 17 amino acids long. The germline CDR1 and CDR2 sequences are LNHNV and YYDKDF (reference sequence). Trimming cost V 0 bases and J 6 bases; bases outside gene matches: 13. In DNA, the CDR3 is TGTGCCACCAGCAGAGAAGACAAACAGGGGATGTGGCAGACCCAGTACTTC. Encoded protein: CATSREDKQGMWQTQYF.

V and J are TRBV30 and TRBJ1-6; 7 bases map to TRBD1. Germline-derived CDR1 and CDR2 are GTSNPN and SVGIG (reference sequence). The CDR3 contains 14 residues. V lost 3 bases, J lost 10 bases, and 9 bases stayed unmatched. The CDR3 is CAWRGDRVDSPLHF. In DNA form, the CDR3 reads TGTGCCTGGAGGGGGGACAGAGTTGACTCACCCCTCCACTTT.

V usage is TRBV20-1 and J usage is TRBJ2-3, with TRBD2 as a possible D gene (5 bases). Germline CDR1 is DFQATT and CDR2 is SNEGSKA (reference sequence). V was trimmed by 5 bases and J by 0 bases, leaving 6 bases between them. The CDR3 runs 12 residues. CDR3: CSAPGSTDTQYF. CDR3 in DNA: TGCAGTGCTCCGGGGAGCACAGATACGCAGTATTTT.

In its sample, this clonotype was seen a few times. CDR3 loop: CASSLTPPPGLSPLHF. The CDR3 nucleotides are TGTGCCAGCAGCTTAACCCCCCCCCCTGGTCTTTCACCCCTCCACTTT. The chain uses TRBV11-3 and TRBJ1-6; D is uncertain. Germline lookup yields CDR1 SGHNT and CDR2 YENEEA. The V gene lost 2 bases and the J gene lost 9 bases, with 17 bases spanning the gap. The CDR3 loop spans 16 amino acids.

This clonotype has a handful of counts. This chain joins TRBV19 and TRBJ1-2; 7 nucleotides line up with TRBD1. Trimming took 5 bases from V and 4 from J; bases not matched to a gene: 7. The CDR3 loop spans 14 amino acids. CDR1 LNHDA and CDR2 SQIVND come from the germline V gene (reference sequence). CDR3 nucleotides: TGTGCCAGTAGTTCTCCGGGACAGAGCTATGGCTACACCTTC. Protein: CASSSPGQSYGYTF.

The CDR3 DNA sequence: TGCAGTGCTGAAGGCGGGACAGCTAATGGCTACACCTTC. It encodes CSAEGGTANGYTF. This chain uses TRBV20-1 with TRBJ1-2, with 7 bases identical to TRBD1. Germline CDR1 is DFQATT and CDR2 is SNEGSKA (reference sequence). The V segment lost 5 bases and the J segment 6 bases; nucleotides outside the gene matches: 9. The CDR3 sequence is 13 residues long.

There are a few counts of this clonotype. This chain joins TRBV20-1 and TRBJ2-2; tentatively, D is TRBD2 (6 bases). CDR1 is DFQATT, CDR2 SNEGSKA, per germline (reference sequence). V lost 3 bases to trimming and J lost 6 bases, with 14 bases between them. This CDR3 is 14 amino acids long. This CDR3 is CSARFGERAGELFF. CDR3 nucleotides: TGCAGTGCTAGGTTTGGCGAGCGGGCCGGGGAGCTGTTTTTT.

V is TRBV4-2 and J is TRBJ2-3; 8 bases fit TRBD2. Germline V lookup: CDR1 LGHNA, CDR2 YNFKEQ. J lost 3 bases, V lost 1 base, and 6 bases had no gene match. The CDR3 extends over 16 amino acids. Here the CDR3 DNA reads TGTGCCAGCAGCCAAGGGTACAGCGGGGGAACAGATACGCAGTATTTT. Protein product: CASSQGYSGGTDTQYF.

This clonotype was picked up a small number of times. The genes are TRBV20-1 and TRBJ2-5; 10 bases fit TRBD2. In germline, CDR1 is DFQATT, CDR2 SNEGSKA (reference sequence). The V gene end was trimmed by 3 bases and the J gene end by 0 bases; junction bases not matched to a gene: 7. The CDR3 contains 16 residues. CDR3 coding DNA: TGCAGTGCTAGGCTCCTAGCGGGGGCTCACCAAGAGACCCAGTACTTC. Translated: CSARLLAGAHQETQYF.

The chain recombines TRBV2 with TRBJ2-2; 8 nucleotides match TRBD1. Per the germline V gene, CDR1 is SNHLY and CDR2 is FYNNEI. V dropped 7 bases and J dropped 4; count of bases not matched to a gene: 8. There are 15 residues in the CDR3. This chain's CDR3 is CASTANGQGTGELFF. The CDR3 DNA sequence: TGTGCCAGCACTGCAAACGGACAGGGCACCGGGGAGCTGTTTTTT.

In its sample, this clonotype is large. The chain links TRBV20-1 to TRBJ1-2; tentatively, D is TRBD1 (6 bases). Looked up from germline, CDR1 is DFQATT and CDR2 is SNEGSKA (reference sequence). This CDR3 is built from 15 residues. V was pared by 0 bases and J by 7 bases, with 18 bases between. The CDR3 nucleotides are TGCAGTGCTAGAGATCCTAGGGGGGCGTCGGCTGGCTACACCTTC. This translates into CSARDPRGASAGYTF.

This chain joins TRBV19 and TRBJ2-7; no definite D call. Trimming removed 3 bases from V and 4 bases from J, with 16 bases in between. Germline values: CDR1 LNHDA, CDR2 SQIVND (reference sequence). The CDR3 is made up of 15 amino acids. The CDR3 sequence: CASSIGRVGLYEQYF. The CDR3 DNA follows: TGTGCCAGTAGTATTGGAAGGGTCGGGCTTTACGAGCAGTACTTC. Complete variable domain (other parts from reference TRBV19 and TRBJ2-7): DGGITQSPKYLFRKEGQNVTLSCEQNLNHDAMYWYRQDPGQGLRLIYYSQIVNDFQKGDIAEGYSVSREKKESFPLTVTSAQKNPTAFYLCASSIGRVGLYEQYFGPGTRLTVT.